These 5 T cell receptor beta chains were sequenced from one sample in a study of blood T cell repertoires in COVID-19 (dated by TCRdb to about 2020). The library was built by means of the immunoSEQ multiplex PCR assay. As stored in TCRdb, this immuneACCESS dataset retains in-frame rearrangements with V and J assigned. A fraction of the clones does not appear; measured against another copy, unresolved V genes explain less than half of the discrepancy, and the remainder lacks a known reason. Recorded for this sample are 200,000 to 250,000 clones; 75% to 90% of them occurred a single time. The leading ten clones occupy approximately 3.7% of the sample. Sequenced input: PBMCs or T cells enriched from blood (not recorded which). The source is a woman aged 30 to 39 who had been exposed to COVID-19.

V and J are TRBV6-5 and TRBJ1-1; D might be TRBD1 (6 bases). This CDR3 is built from 15 residues. CDR1 is MNHEY, CDR2 SVGAGI, per germline. V was pared by 6 bases and J by 3 bases, with 17 bases between. Here the CDR3 DNA reads TGTGCCAGCAGAGGCAGGGGTGGGGGTGACACTGAAGCTTTCTTT. Its translation is CASRGRGGGDTEAFF.

The chain has TRBV10-3 and TRBJ2-2, with D possibly TRBD1 on 5 matching bases. V was trimmed by 11 bases and J by 3 bases, leaving 19 bases between them. This CDR3 spans 15 amino acids. CDR1 is ENHRY, CDR2 SYGVKD, per germline. The DNA of the CDR3 is TGTGCCGCCCGCATCAGGGAACGGGACACCGGGGAGCTGTTTTTT. Translating gives CAARIRERDTGELFF.

The chain combines TRBV11-3 with TRBJ2-5; D perhaps matches TRBD2 (7 bases). V gave up 1 base and J gave up 5 bases, with 14 bases separating them. The germline V gene has CDR1 SGHNT and CDR2 YENEEA. This CDR3 has 15 residues. Here the CDR3 DNA reads TGTGCCAGCAGCTTAGGTGGGGGGGCGAGGGAGACCCAGTACTTC. Translated: CASSLGGGARETQYF.

This clone has just one count. J is TRBJ1-6 and V is TRBV28; D is ambiguous. V lost 3 bases to trimming and J lost 2 bases, with 8 bases between them. Germline V gene lookup returns CDR1 MDHEN and CDR2 SYDVKM. The CDR3 totals 15 residues. CDR3 sequence (DNA): TGTGCCAGCAGTTTGCGGATTACCTATAATTCACCCCTCCACTTT. Protein product: CASSLRITYNSPLHF.

The chain has TRBV7-6 and TRBJ1-3; no firm D call. Between the trimmed V and J ends, which lost 5 bases and 0 bases, there was a span of 14 bases. Germline values: CDR1 SGHVS, CDR2 FNYEAQ. CDR3 length: 16 amino acids. CDR3 nucleotide sequence: TGTGCCAGCAGCGACCGTTTAGGGAGCTCTGGAAACACCATATATTTT. The encoded protein is CASSDRLGSSGNTIYF.